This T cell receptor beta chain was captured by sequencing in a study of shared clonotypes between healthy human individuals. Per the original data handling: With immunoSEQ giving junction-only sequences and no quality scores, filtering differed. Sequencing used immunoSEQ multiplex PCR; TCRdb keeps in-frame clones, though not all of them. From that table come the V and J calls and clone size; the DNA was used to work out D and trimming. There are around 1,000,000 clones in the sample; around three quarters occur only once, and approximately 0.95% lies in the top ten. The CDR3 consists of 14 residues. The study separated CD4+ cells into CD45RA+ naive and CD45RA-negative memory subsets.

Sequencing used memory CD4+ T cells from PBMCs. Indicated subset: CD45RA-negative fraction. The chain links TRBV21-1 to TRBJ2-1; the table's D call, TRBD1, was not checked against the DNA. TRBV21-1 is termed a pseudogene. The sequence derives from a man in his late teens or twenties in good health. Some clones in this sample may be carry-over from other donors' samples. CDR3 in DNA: TGTGCCAGCAGCAAAAGGCAGGGTTTGAATGAGCAGTTCTTC. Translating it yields CASSKRQGLNEQFF.